This T cell receptor beta chain is from a study of blood T cell repertoires in COVID-19. Study background: In each case, the material was cDNA or gDNA derived from T cells, B-cell-depleted T cells, or PBMCs.

Sequenced by immunoSEQ multiplex PCR; TCRdb stores in-frame clones only, minus some. The sample yields some 99,000 clones, over 70% seen once. The CDR3 is 15 amino acids. The V segment lost 7 bases and the J segment 4 bases; nucleotides outside the gene matches: 10. CDR1 is ENHRY, CDR2 SYGVKD, per germline. Sequencing was done on a sample of peripheral blood. This receptor was identified in a woman aged 80 or over with acute or convalescent COVID-19. The V gene is TRBV10-3, the J gene TRBJ1-2, with 9 positions matching TRBD1. The DNA of the CDR3 is TGTGCCATCACCCCCGGACAGGGACAGGGCTATGGCTACACCTTC. This encodes CAITPGQGQGYGYTF.